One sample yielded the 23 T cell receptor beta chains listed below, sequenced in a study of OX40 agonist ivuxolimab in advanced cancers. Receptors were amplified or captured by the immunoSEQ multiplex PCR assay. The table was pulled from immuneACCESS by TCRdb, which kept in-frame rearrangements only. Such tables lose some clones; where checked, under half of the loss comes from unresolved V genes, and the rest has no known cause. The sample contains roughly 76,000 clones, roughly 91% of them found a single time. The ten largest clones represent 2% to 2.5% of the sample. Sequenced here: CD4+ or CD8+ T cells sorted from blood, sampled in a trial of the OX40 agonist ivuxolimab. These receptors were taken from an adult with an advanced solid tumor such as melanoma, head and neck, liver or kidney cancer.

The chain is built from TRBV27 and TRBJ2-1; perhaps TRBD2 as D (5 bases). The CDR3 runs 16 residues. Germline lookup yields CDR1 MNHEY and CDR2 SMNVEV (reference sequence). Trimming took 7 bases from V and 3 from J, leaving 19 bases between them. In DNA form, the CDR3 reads TGTGCCAGCACCACTAAGGCGGGCCTTGGCTACAATGAGCAGTTCTTC. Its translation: CASTTKAGLGYNEQFF.

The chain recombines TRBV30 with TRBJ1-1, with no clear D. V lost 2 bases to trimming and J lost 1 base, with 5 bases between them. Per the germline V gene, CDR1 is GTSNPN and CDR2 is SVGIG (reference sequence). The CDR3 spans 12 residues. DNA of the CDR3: TGTGCCTGGAGTTTTCAGAACACTGAAGCTTTCTTT. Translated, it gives CAWSFQNTEAFF.

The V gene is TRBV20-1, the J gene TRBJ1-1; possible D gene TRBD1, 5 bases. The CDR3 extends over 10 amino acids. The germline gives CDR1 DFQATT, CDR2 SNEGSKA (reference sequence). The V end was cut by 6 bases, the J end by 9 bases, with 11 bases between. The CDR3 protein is CSAPQVQAFF. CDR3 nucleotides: TGCAGTGCACCACAGGTTCAAGCTTTCTTT.

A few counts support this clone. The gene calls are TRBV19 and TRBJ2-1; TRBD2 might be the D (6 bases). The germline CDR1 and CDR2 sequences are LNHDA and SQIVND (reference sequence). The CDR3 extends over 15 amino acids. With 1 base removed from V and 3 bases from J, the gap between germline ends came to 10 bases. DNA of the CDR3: TGTGCCAGTAGTATAGCGGGAGAGGTCTACAATGAGCAGTTCTTC. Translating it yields CASSIAGEVYNEQFF.

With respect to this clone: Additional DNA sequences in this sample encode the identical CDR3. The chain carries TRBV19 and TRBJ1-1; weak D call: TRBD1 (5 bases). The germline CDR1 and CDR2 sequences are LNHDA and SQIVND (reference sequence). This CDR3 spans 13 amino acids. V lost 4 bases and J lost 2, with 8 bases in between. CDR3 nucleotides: TGTGCCAGTAGTACAGGGTCAAACACTGAAGCTTTCTTT. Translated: CASSTGSNTEAFF.

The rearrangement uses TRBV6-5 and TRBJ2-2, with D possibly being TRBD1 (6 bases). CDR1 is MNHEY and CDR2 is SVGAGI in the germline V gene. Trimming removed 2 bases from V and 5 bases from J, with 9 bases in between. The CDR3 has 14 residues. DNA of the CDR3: TGTGCCAGCAGTTACCTAGGGGGTACCGGGGAGCTGTTTTTT. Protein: CASSYLGGTGELFF.

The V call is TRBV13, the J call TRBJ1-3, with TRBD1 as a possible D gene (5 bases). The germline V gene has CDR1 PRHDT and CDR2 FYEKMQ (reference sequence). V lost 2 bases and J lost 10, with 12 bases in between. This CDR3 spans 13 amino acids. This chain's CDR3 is CASSLRDLRTIYF. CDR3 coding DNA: TGTGCCAGCAGCTTAAGGGACTTGAGAACCATATATTTT.

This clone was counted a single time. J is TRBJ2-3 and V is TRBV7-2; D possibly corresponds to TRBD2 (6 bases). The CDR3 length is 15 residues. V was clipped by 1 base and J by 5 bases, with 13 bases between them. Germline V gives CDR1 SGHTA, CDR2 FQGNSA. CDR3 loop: CASSLVAGKGDTQYF. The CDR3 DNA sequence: TGTGCCAGCAGCTTAGTGGCGGGGAAAGGAGATACGCAGTATTTT. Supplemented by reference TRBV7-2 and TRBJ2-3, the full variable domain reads GAGVSQSPSNKVTEKGKDVELRCDPISGHTALYWYRQSLGQGLEFLIYFQGNSAPDKSGLPSDRFSAERTGGSVSTLTIQRTQQEDSAVYLCASSLVAGKGDTQYFGPGTRLTVL.

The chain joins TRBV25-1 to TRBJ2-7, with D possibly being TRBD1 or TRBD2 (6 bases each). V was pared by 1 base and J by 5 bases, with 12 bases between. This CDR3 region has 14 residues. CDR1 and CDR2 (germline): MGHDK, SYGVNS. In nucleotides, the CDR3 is TGTGCCAGCAGTGAATTTGGGGGGCTAGACGAGCAGTACTTC. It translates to CASSEFGGLDEQYF.

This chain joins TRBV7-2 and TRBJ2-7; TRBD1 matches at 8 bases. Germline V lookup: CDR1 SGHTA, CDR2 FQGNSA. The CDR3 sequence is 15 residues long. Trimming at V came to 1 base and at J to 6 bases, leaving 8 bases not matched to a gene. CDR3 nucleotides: TGTGCCAGCAGCTTAGTCCCAGACAGGGGTGGCGAGCAGTACTTC. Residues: CASSLVPDRGGEQYF.

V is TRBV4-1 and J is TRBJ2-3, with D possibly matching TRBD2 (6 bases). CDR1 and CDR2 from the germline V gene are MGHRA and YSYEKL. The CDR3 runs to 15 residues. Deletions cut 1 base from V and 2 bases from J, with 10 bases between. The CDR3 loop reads CASSQGRGPTDTQYF. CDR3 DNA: TGCGCCAGCAGCCAAGGGCGGGGCCCCACAGATACGCAGTATTTT.

CDR3 in amino acids: CASSQISGVTGELFF. The CDR3 DNA is TGTGCCAGCAGCCAAATTTCAGGGGTCACCGGGGAGCTGTTTTTT. The V and J genes are TRBV14 and TRBJ2-2; maybe TRBD1 (6 bases). Germline assignment: CDR1 SGHDN and CDR2 FVKESK. The CDR3 has 15 residues. V was cut by 2 bases and J by 4 bases, with 11 bases left in between. The whole variable domain, filled in from reference TRBV14 and TRBJ2-2, reads EAGVTQFPSHSVIEKGQTVTLRCDPISGHDNLYWYRRVMGKEIKFLLHFVKESKQDESGMPNNRFLAERTGGTYSTLKVQPAELEDSGVYFCASSQISGVTGELFFGEGSRLTVL.

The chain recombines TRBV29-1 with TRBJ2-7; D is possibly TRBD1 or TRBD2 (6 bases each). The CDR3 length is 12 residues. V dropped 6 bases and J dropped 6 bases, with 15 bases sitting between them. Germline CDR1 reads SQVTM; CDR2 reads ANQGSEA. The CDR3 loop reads CSVRPEGGEQYF. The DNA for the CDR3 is TGCAGCGTCCGGCCCGAGGGGGGCGAGCAGTACTTC.

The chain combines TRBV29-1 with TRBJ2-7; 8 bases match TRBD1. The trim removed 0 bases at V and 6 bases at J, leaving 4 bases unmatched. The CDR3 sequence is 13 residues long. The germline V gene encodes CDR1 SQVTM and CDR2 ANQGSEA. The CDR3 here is CSVEEGQGSEQYF. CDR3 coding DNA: TGCAGCGTTGAAGAAGGACAGGGCTCCGAGCAGTACTTC.

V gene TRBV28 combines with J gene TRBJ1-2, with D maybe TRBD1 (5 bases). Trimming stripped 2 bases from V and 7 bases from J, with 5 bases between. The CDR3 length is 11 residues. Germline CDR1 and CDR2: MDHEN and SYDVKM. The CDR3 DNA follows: TGTGCCAGCAGTTTAAGGGGTGGCTACACCTTC. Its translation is CASSLRGGYTF.

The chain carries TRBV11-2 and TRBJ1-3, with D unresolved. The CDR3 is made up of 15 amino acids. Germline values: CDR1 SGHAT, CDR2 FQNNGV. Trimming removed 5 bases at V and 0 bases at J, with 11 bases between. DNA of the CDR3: TGTGCCAGCAGCGCTAGCCATAACTCTGGAAACACCATATATTTT. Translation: CASSASHNSGNTIYF.

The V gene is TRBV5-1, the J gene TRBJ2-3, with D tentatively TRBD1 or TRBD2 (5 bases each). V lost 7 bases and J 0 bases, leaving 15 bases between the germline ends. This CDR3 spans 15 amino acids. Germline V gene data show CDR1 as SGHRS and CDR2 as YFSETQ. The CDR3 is CASGGGTVSTDTQYF. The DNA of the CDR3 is TGCGCCAGCGGGGGTGGGACGGTCAGCACAGATACGCAGTATTTT.

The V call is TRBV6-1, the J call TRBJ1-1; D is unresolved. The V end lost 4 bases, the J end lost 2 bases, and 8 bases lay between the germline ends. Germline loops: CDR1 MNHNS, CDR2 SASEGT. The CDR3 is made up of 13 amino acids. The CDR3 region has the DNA TGTGCCAGCAGTGGTTACACAAACACTGAAGCTTTCTTT. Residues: CASSGYTNTEAFF.

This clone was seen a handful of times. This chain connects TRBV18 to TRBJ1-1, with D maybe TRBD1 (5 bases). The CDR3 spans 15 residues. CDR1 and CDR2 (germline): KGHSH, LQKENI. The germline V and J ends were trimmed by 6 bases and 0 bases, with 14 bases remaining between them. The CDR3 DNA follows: TGTGCCAGCTCCCTGGGGGACGGCATGAACACTGAAGCTTTCTTT. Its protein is CASSLGDGMNTEAFF.

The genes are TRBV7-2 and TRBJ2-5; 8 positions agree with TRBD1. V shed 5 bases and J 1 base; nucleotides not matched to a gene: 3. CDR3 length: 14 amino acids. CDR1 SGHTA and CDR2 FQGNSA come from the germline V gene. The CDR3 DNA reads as TGTGCCAGCAGCAAACAGGGGGGCCAAGAGACCCAGTACTTC. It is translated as CASSKQGGQETQYF.

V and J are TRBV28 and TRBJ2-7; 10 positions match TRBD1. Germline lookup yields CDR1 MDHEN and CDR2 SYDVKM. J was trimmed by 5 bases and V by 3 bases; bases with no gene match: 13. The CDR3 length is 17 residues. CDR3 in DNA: TGTGCCAGCAGTTTTCGATTCCTGGGACAGGGGTACCACGAGCAGTACTTC. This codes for CASSFRFLGQGYHEQYF. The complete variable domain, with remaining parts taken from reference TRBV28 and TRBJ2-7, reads DVKVTQSSRYLVKRTGEKVFLECVQDMDHENMFWYRQDPGLGLRLIYFSYDVKMKEKGDIPEGYSVSREKKERFSLILESASTNQTSMYLCASSFRFLGQGYHEQYFGPGTRLTVT.

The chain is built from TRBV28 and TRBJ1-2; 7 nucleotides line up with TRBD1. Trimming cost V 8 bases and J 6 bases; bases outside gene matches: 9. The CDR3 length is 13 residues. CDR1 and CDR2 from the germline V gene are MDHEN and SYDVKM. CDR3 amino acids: CASRDSQADGYTF. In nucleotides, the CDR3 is TGTGCCAGCCGGGACAGTCAAGCGGATGGCTACACCTTC.

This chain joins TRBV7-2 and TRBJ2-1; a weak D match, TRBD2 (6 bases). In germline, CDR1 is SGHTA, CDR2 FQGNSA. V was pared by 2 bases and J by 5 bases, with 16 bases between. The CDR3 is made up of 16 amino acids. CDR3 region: CASSLSGAGRHNEQFF. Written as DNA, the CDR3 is TGTGCCAGCAGCTTATCGGGCGCGGGAAGGCACAATGAGCAGTTCTTC.